Here is one T cell receptor (beta chain) with its context. There are a few counts of this clonotype. Its cognate antigen has yet to be identified. There are no base qualities to consult, and no much larger clone falls within one base. The sample originates from a study of T-cell reconstitution after alpha-beta-depleted transplantation in children (dated by TCRdb to about 2016). Background for the entire study: The study quantitatively tracked T-cell immune reconstitution after TCRalphabeta/CD19-depleted allogeneic hematopoietic cell transplantation in children using TCR repertoire profiling.

According to the study, the label for this sample's treatment or condition signals: allogeneic hematopoietic cell transplantation with graft depleted of TCRalphabeta T cells and CD19 B cells. The transplant recipients were children given TCRalphabeta/CD19-depleted allogeneic hematopoietic cell grafts. Study-level results and caveats: The apparently early recovery of alphabetaT-cell counts about two months after transplant reportedly depended on only several hundred rapidly expanded clones that came from non-depleted graft cells. Over subsequent months, a decline in hyperexpanded clone frequencies was noted, and after one year, T-cell counts and TCRbeta diversity were mostly ascribed to newly produced T cells. In some patients, high TCRbeta diversity at day 60 was attributed to recipient T cells and intrathymic progenitors that had survived conditioning.

The germline V gene supplies CDR1 KGHDR and CDR2 SFDVKD. The CDR3 goes from the cysteine to the phenylalanine over 13 residues. Of all the DNA, just the CDR3 is kept, 39 bases in frame from base 1. The germline ends are 7 bases apart after V is trimmed by 2 bases and J by 4 bases. Library generation was performed with PCR. The sample was run on an Illumina HiSeq 2500. TCR libraries were prepared with molecular barcoding, using unique molecular identifiers to normalize TCRbeta repertoire quantification. The raw public reads went through TCRdb reprocessing: fastp at Q25, MiXCR clone calling, in-frame beta chains kept. Identical CDR3 protein sequences are pooled into one entry, listed with their most common genes and DNA. The sample contains about 580,000 distinct CDR3 sequences, 20% to 30% of them found a single time. The leading ten clones occupy about 35% of the sample.

This sequence originates from a boy younger than two with Wiskott-Aldrich syndrome, due to receive a stem cell transplant. Source: PBMCs, taken before TCRalphabeta/CD19-depleted stem cell transplant. The chain couples TRBV24-1 to TRBJ2-5, and the D gene may be TRBD1, 6 bases matching. The nucleotides read TGTGCCACCAGTGATTCAGGGGCAGAGACCCAGTACTTC. Translated, this is CATSDSGAETQYF.